This is a list of T cell receptor beta chains from one sample in a study of graft-versus-host responses after intestinal transplantation. These receptors are not linked to any known antigen. Assay: immunoSEQ multiplex PCR; the TCRdb copy retains only in-frame clones and omits some. The sample carries about 88,000 clones, about 91% recorded once. Sequencing used unstimulated CD4+ T cells sorted from spleen or lymph node cells, obtained before transplant. The origin of the receptors is a human donor who was the organ donor for an intestinal transplant. Both conserved end residues are part of each CDR3. The D gene is left open where the match is weak. Only part of the rows carry a size: once, few, many, or a class if the clone is expanded.

>once|16|TRBD1|TRBV5-1|TRBJ2-3
TGCGCCAGCAGCTTTGGAGCACAGGGGGTTCGAGATACGCAGTATTTT
CASSFGAQGVRDTQYF
>once|16|-|TRBV19|TRBJ1-5
TGTGCCAGCGGGGGGCGACCCGGGGCCCGCAATCAGCCCCAGCATTTT
CASGGRPGARNQPQHF
>-|14|-|TRBV7-2|TRBJ2-3
TGTGCCAGCAGCTTATTTTGGAGCGGGGATACGCAGTATTTT
CASSLFWSGDTQYF
>-|20|TRBD2|TRBV5-1|TRBJ2-1
TGCGCCAGCACCAGCCTAACCGGGACTAGCGTATGGTCAGAGGGGAATGAGCAGTTCTTC
CASTSLTGTSVWSEGNEQFF
>-|14|-|TRBV5-1|TRBJ1-2
TGCGCCAGCAGCTCGAACGCAGGGGCGGATGGCTACACCTTC
CASSSNAGADGYTF
>-|13|TRBD2|TRBV25-1|TRBJ2-1
TGTGCCAGCAGTGATTTGCGCGGGAGTGAGGAGTTCTTC
CASSDLRGSEEFF
>-|15|-|TRBV6-1|TRBJ2-7
TGTGCCAGCAGATTGGAGACCCTTACTACCTACGAGCAGTACTTC
CASRLETLTTYEQYF
>-|14|-|TRBV7-2|TRBJ2-3
TGTGCCAGCAGCTTAAGCTACAGCACAGATACGCAGTATTTT
CASSLSYSTDTQYF
>-|14|-|TRBV30|TRBJ1-1
TGTGCCTGGACTTTATCGGACGGGGGGTCTAGGGCTTTCTTT
CAWTLSDGGSRAFF
>-|15|-|TRBV5-4|TRBJ1-5
TGTGCCAGCAGCTTGGCGGGGTTAAGTAATCAGCCCCAGCATTTT
CASSLAGLSNQPQHF
>-|16|TRBD2|TRBV10-1|TRBJ2-7
TGCGCCAGCAGTGAGTGGAAACTAGCGGGAATTACCGAGCAGTACTTC
CASSEWKLAGITEQYF
>-|11|-|TRBV20-1|TRBJ2-7
TGCAGTGCTAGCACAGGAGAAGAGCAGTACTTC
CSASTGEEQYF
>-|21|TRBD1|TRBV27|TRBJ1-4
TGTGCCAGTAAGACCGGACAGGGTAAGACGGTTAAGGGGACAACTAATGAAAAACTGTTTTTT
CASKTGQGKTVKGTTNEKLFF
>-|16|-|TRBV5-3|TRBJ2-7
TGTGCCAGAAGCTTGGGACTGTCTAGAGGAGATTACGAGCAGTACTTC
CARSLGLSRGDYEQYF
>-|13|-|TRBV6-5|TRBJ1-1
TGTGCCAGCAGGGTGGCGGCTGGCACTGAAGCTTTCTTT
CASRVAAGTEAFF
>-|13|-|TRBV7-9|TRBJ2-7
TGTGCCAGCAGCTTGGCAGGGTCCTACGAGCAGTACTTC
CASSLAGSYEQYF
>-|16|-|TRBV18|TRBJ1-2
TGTGCCAGCTCACCATCTCGGACAGTCCCTAACTATGGCTACACCTTC
CASSPSRTVPNYGYTF
>-|13|-|TRBV6-1|TRBJ2-2
TGTGCCAGCAGGTGGAGTAACACCGGGGAGCTGTTTTTT
CASRWSNTGELFF
>-|14|-|TRBV10-3|TRBJ1-4
TGTGCCATCAGGGGGGACTTGGGAAACGAAAAACTGTTTTTT
CAIRGDLGNEKLFF
>-|13|-|TRBV5-1|TRBJ1-1
TGCGCCAGCAGCTTAACAGTTAACACTGAAGCTTTCTTT
CASSLTVNTEAFF
>-|17|TRBD2|TRBV5-4|TRBJ2-3
TGTGCCAGCAGCCCGAACCGGGGCGGGGGGGCGCCAGATACGCAGTATTTT
CASSPNRGGGAPDTQYF
>-|13|TRBD1|TRBV28|TRBJ1-2
TGTGCCAGCAGGAAACAGGGGGGGGATGGCTACACCTTC
CASRKQGGDGYTF
>-|11|TRBD1|TRBV28|TRBJ1-2
TGTGCCAGCAGGGGGACAGCAGGAACCTCCTTC
CASRGTAGTSF
>once|14|-|TRBV28|TRBJ2-1
TGTGCCAGCTTCCGGACTCAAGGAAGCAATGAGCAGTTCTTC
CASFRTQGSNEQFF
>-|19|TRBD2|TRBV19|TRBJ2-2
TGTGCCAGTAGTACCGGGCCTCGGACTAGCGGGAGGGTTAACGGGGAGCTGTTTTTT
CASSTGPRTSGRVNGELFF
>-|14|TRBD1|TRBV7-8|TRBJ2-5
TGTGCCAGCAGCCACAGGGGGCATGGGGAGACCCAGTACTTC
CASSHRGHGETQYF
>-|15|TRBD1|TRBV28|TRBJ2-3
TGTGCCAGCGCCCTCGGGACAGGGAGCATAGATACGCAGTATTTT
CASALGTGSIDTQYF
>-|14|-|TRBV12-5|TRBJ1-1
TGTGCTAGTGGTTTGGTACCGGGGGTGACTGAAGCTTTCTTT
CASGLVPGVTEAFF